The 7 T cell receptor beta chains given below trace back to one sample, sequenced in a study of cytomegalovirus exposure and HLA in healthy donors. Vbeta (60) and Jbeta (13) primers were used in the PCR. The protocol was immunoSEQ multiplex PCR, while the TCRdb copy is restricted to in-frame clones and leaves out a portion. The table includes more than 30,000 clones, around 70% detected once. The material sequenced was PBMCs. Source of these receptors: a man aged 30 to 39 in good health and CMV-seronegative.

This clone showed up just once. CDR3 nucleotide sequence: TGTGCCAGCAGCACCACAGACAGCAACGAGCAGTACTTC. Encoded protein: CASSTTDSNEQYF. The chain uses TRBV7-9 and TRBJ2-7, with D tentatively TRBD1 (5 bases). This CDR3 contains 13 residues. The V end lost 5 bases, the J end lost 5 bases, and 13 bases lay between the germline ends. Germline CDR1 and CDR2: SEHNR and FQNEAQ (reference sequence).

The chain uses TRBV2 and TRBJ1-6; 7 bases are shared with TRBD1. J was trimmed by 7 bases and V by 5 bases; bases with no gene match: 8. Germline loops: CDR1 SNHLY, CDR2 FYNNEI. The CDR3 covers 15 residues. DNA of the CDR3: TGTGCCAGCAGTAACCACAGGGGCGACAATTCACCCCTCCACTTT. Translated: CASSNHRGDNSPLHF.

The chain couples TRBV2 to TRBJ2-7, with 8 bases matching TRBD1. The CDR3 extends over 16 amino acids. With 1 base clipped from V and 2 bases from J, the junction kept 7 bases outside the gene matches. Per germline, CDR1 SNHLY and CDR2 FYNNEI. The CDR3 loop reads CASSEGFGQGTYEQYF. Written as DNA, the CDR3 is TGTGCCAGCAGTGAAGGGTTTGGACAGGGTACCTACGAGCAGTACTTC.

The genes are TRBV27 and TRBJ2-2, with D possibly being TRBD1 (6 bases). V was cut by 9 bases and J by 6 bases, with 11 bases left in between. The CDR3 totals 12 residues. Germline V gene data show CDR1 as MNHEY and CDR2 as SMNVEV (reference sequence). The CDR3 bases are TGTGCCAGTCGACAGGTGGCCGGGGAGCTGTTTTTT. Protein product: CASRQVAGELFF.

The chain uses TRBV7-8 and TRBJ1-2; TRBD1 might be the D (5 bases). Germline V gene lookup returns CDR1 SGHVS and CDR2 FQNEAQ. The CDR3 has 14 residues. With 1 base removed from V and 3 bases from J, the gap between germline ends came to 9 bases. CDR3 DNA sequence: TGTGCCAGCAGCTTAGACGACAGCTACTATGGCTACACCTTC. This translates into CASSLDDSYYGYTF.

This sequence joins TRBV16 and TRBJ1-2; D uncertain. This CDR3 region has 14 residues. The ends were cut back, 4 bases at V and 6 bases at J, with 15 bases in the middle. Germline CDR1 and CDR2: KGHSY and FQNENV. CDR3 in amino acids: CASSPNRGSDGYTF. CDR3 nucleotides: TGTGCCAGCAGCCCGAATCGGGGTTCTGATGGCTACACCTTC.

The chain joins TRBV18 to TRBJ2-7; 9 bases match TRBD2. Germline CDR1 is KGHSH and CDR2 is LQKENI. CDR3 length equals 16 residues. V dropped 0 bases and J dropped 6; count of bases not matched to a gene: 9. The CDR3 sequence is CASSPPVGAGGGEQYF. The CDR3 DNA follows: TGTGCCAGCTCACCACCGGTGGGAGCGGGAGGCGGCGAGCAGTACTTC.